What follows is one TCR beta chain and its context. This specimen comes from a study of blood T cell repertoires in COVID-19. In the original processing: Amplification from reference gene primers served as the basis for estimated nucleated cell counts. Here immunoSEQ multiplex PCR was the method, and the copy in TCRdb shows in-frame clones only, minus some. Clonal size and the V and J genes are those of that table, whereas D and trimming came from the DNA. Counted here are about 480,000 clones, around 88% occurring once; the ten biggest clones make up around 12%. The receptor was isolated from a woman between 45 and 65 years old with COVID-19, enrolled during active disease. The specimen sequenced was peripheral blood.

The CDR3 coding sequence is TGTGCCAGCAGTTTTTTCTCGGGACTAGCGGACAATGAGCAGTTCTTC. Protein: CASSFFSGLADNEQFF. The rearrangement uses TRBV3-1 (or the pseudogene TRBV3-2) and TRBJ2-1, with TRBD2 identical over 11 bases. The germline gives CDR1 LGHDT, CDR2 YNNKEL (reference sequence). The CDR3 contains 16 residues. The junction had 9 bases not matched to a gene; V was cut back by 6 bases and J by 5 bases.